These 8 T cell receptor beta chains originate from one sample sequenced in a study of blood T cell repertoires in COVID-19. Sequenced by immunoSEQ multiplex PCR; TCRdb stores in-frame clones only, minus some. The table includes some 270,000 clones, 85% to 90% detected once. Input material: peripheral blood. The source is a woman aged 55-70 years with COVID-19, enrolled during active disease.

The gene calls are TRBV9 and TRBJ2-3, with D possibly matching TRBD1 (5 bases). The V gene lost 3 bases and the J gene lost 1 base, with 18 bases spanning the gap. Germline values: CDR1 SGDLS, CDR2 YYNGEE. This CDR3 has 17 amino acids. This CDR3 reads CASSANRQLPRTDTQYF. In DNA form, the CDR3 reads TGTGCCAGCAGCGCCAACCGACAGTTGCCTCGCACAGATACGCAGTATTTT.

Details on this clone: The sample carries other DNA sequences with the same CDR3. J is TRBJ1-1 and V is TRBV7-9; TRBD1 matches 7 bases. Germline CDR1 reads SEHNR; CDR2 reads FQNEAQ (reference sequence). The J segment lost 2 bases and the V segment lost 5 bases, leaving 5 bases of the junction unmatched. The CDR3 has 14 amino acids. Here the CDR3 reads CASSLGTANTEAFF. The CDR3 region has the DNA TGTGCCAGCAGCCTAGGGACAGCAAACACTGAAGCTTTCTTT.

The chain has TRBV2 and TRBJ1-1; TRBD1 aligns across 7 bases. The germline V gene encodes CDR1 SNHLY and CDR2 FYNNEI. Trimming at V came to 4 bases and at J to 0 bases, leaving 11 bases not matched to a gene. This CDR3 is 17 amino acids long. The DNA for the CDR3 is TGTGCCAGCAGTGGGGTAGGGGGCGAGCAGATGAACACTGAAGCTTTCTTT. Translation: CASSGVGGEQMNTEAFF.

The J gene is TRBJ2-3, the V gene TRBV11-2, with 9 bases aligning to TRBD2. V lost 5 bases, J lost 4 bases, and 10 bases stayed unmatched. Germline V gene data show CDR1 as SGHAT and CDR2 as FQNNGV. The CDR3 spans 16 residues. The CDR3 bases are TGTGCCAGCAGCGGAACCCTAGCGGGGATTCCAGATACGCAGTATTTT. Translated, it gives CASSGTLAGIPDTQYF.

The genes are TRBV5-1 and TRBJ1-6; D ambiguous. Germline CDR1 and CDR2: SGHRS and YFSETQ. The germline V and J ends were trimmed by 5 bases and 7 bases, with 13 bases remaining between them. This CDR3 comprises 14 residues. The CDR3 bases are TGCGCCAGCAGGGAGACCCTTTCAAATTCACCCCTCCACTTT. Its protein is CASRETLSNSPLHF. Based on the CDR3 plus reference TRBV5-1 and TRBJ1-6, the full variable domain is KAGVTQTPRYLIKTRGQQVTLSCSPISGHRSVSWYQQTPGQGLQFLFEYFSETQRNKGNFPGRFSGRQFSNSRSEMNVSTLELGDSALYLCASRETLSNSPLHFGNGTRLTVT.

This clone has just one count. The genes are TRBV12-3 or TRBV12-4 and TRBJ1-1; 9 bases align to TRBD1. V shed 2 bases, J shed 7 bases, and the junction held 2 bases outside the gene matches. The CDR3 sequence is 13 residues long. The chain's CDR3 is CASSLSDRGEAFF. The CDR3 bases are TGTGCCAGCAGTTTATCGGACAGGGGTGAAGCTTTCTTT.

The chain recombines TRBV27 with TRBJ2-1, with 9 bases aligning to TRBD2. V lost 5 bases and J lost 2; bases outside the gene matches: 7. Per germline, CDR1 MNHEY and CDR2 SMNVEV (reference sequence). The CDR3 is made up of 16 amino acids. The chain's CDR3 is CASSPRGGATYNEQFF. CDR3 bases: TGTGCCAGCAGTCCGCGGGGGGGCGCAACCTACAATGAGCAGTTCTTC.

The chain links TRBV10-3 to TRBJ1-5; the match to TRBD1 covers 7 bases. V lost 7 bases and J lost 4; bases outside the gene matches: 7. The germline V gene encodes CDR1 ENHRY and CDR2 SYGVKD. The CDR3 extends over 14 amino acids. This chain's CDR3 is CAINDAGGNQPQHF. CDR3 DNA sequence: TGTGCCATCAACGATGCAGGGGGAAATCAGCCCCAGCATTTT.